What follows are 16 T cell receptor beta chains derived from one specimen sequenced in a study of early T cells in non-severe SARS-CoV-2 infection. TCRdb processed the 5' RACE reads anew with MiXCR; each CDR3 protein has one entry. The sample contains over 50,000 distinct CDR3 sequences, around 8% of which appear only once. Source material: whole blood. The receptors stem from an adult who was a healthcare worker with PCR-confirmed SARS-CoV-2 infection or an uninfected control (not recorded which).

This clonotype was observed many times. The gene calls are TRBV6-5 and TRBJ1-6; 9 nucleotides agree with TRBD1. In germline, CDR1 is MNHEY, CDR2 SVGAGI. V lost 6 bases and J lost 7; bases outside the gene matches: 7. The CDR3 contains 15 residues. In DNA form, the CDR3 reads TGTGCCAGCAGCCCGGGACAGGGAGCGAATTCACCCCTCCACTTT. This sequence encodes CASSPGQGANSPLHF.

The genes are TRBV7-6 and TRBJ2-1, with a possible D match to TRBD2 (6 bases). The CDR3 runs 13 residues. Germline assignment: CDR1 SGHVS and CDR2 FNYEAQ. The V end was cut by 1 base, the J end by 9 bases, with 10 bases between. The DNA for the CDR3 is TGTGCCAGCAGCTTAGTGGTGGGGGGTGAGCAGTTCTTC. Amino acids: CASSLVVGGEQFF.

This clonotype occurred a few times. V gene TRBV7-2 combines with J gene TRBJ1-2, with D unclear. V was clipped by 2 bases and J by 4 bases, with 5 bases between them. Germline CDR1 and CDR2: SGHTA and FQGNSA. The CDR3 has 12 residues. CDR3 sequence reads: CASSLSLYGYTF. Here the CDR3 DNA reads TGTGCCAGCAGCTTATCCCTCTATGGCTACACCTTC.

This clonotype was recorded at least ten times. Here the CDR3 reads CSARDLSDRRPEQYF. DNA of the CDR3: TGCAGTGCTAGAGATCTCAGCGACAGAAGACCCGAGCAGTACTTC. The chain combines TRBV20-1 with TRBJ2-7, with TRBD1 as a possible D gene (5 bases). The CDR3 is 15 amino acids. Trimming removed 0 bases from V and 6 bases from J, with 18 bases in between. Germline V gives CDR1 DFQATT, CDR2 SNEGSKA (reference sequence).

This clonotype has ten or more counts. CDR3 nucleotide sequence: TGTGCCAGCAGCTTGCCGGGGACAGGTTCTGGGGAGACCCAGTACTTC. This translates into CASSLPGTGSGETQYF. This rearrangement joins TRBV7-2 to TRBJ2-5, with 8 bases lining up with TRBD1. Germline V lookup: CDR1 SGHTA, CDR2 FQGNSA. This CDR3 has 16 residues. V lost 3 bases to trimming and J lost 5 bases; unmatched junction nucleotides: 11.

This clonotype was seen at least ten times. This chain's CDR3 is CASNPDGGDRVGTEAFF. In DNA, the CDR3 is TGTGCCAGCAACCCCGACGGCGGGGACAGGGTTGGTACTGAAGCTTTCTTT. The chain is built from TRBV6-6 and TRBJ1-1, with TRBD1 matching 9 bases. V was clipped by 7 bases and J by 5 bases; unmatched bases: 17. The length of the CDR3 is 17 residues. CDR1 MNHNY and CDR2 SVGAGI come from the germline V gene (reference sequence).

The chain carries TRBV24-1 and TRBJ2-1; D possibly corresponds to TRBD2 (6 bases). The germline V gene has CDR1 KGHDR and CDR2 SFDVKD. CDR3 size: 14 residues. Deletions cut 5 bases from V and 4 bases from J, with 11 bases between. The chain's CDR3 is CATSAEGHYNEQFF. For the CDR3, the DNA is TGTGCCACCAGTGCGGAGGGGCATTACAATGAGCAGTTCTTC.

At least ten counts were recorded for this clonotype. The V and J genes are TRBV29-1 and TRBJ1-4; perhaps TRBD1 as D (6 bases). Trimming removed 4 bases at V and 10 bases at J, with 16 bases between. The CDR3 runs to 13 residues. Germline loops: CDR1 SQVTM, CDR2 ANQGSEA. The CDR3: CSVAGGDRGKLFF. Written as DNA, the CDR3 is TGCAGCGTTGCTGGGGGCGACAGAGGAAAACTGTTTTTT.

V gene TRBV5-1 combines with J gene TRBJ2-2, with D perhaps matching TRBD2 (6 bases). Trimming pared 0 bases from V and 3 bases from J, leaving 12 bases between. CDR1 and CDR2 from the germline V gene are SGHRS and YFSETQ. This CDR3 has 16 residues. This CDR3 reads CASSLEYGSYTGELFF. DNA for the CDR3: TGCGCCAGCAGCTTGGAGTACGGGAGTTACACCGGGGAGCTGTTTTTT.

This clonotype was seen at least ten times. CDR3 in amino acids: CASSPQGQATNEKLFF. The CDR3 DNA sequence: TGTGCCAGCAGCCCGCAAGGACAGGCAACTAATGAAAAACTGTTTTTT. This chain links TRBV7-2 with TRBJ1-4; 7 bases map to TRBD1. The CDR3 consists of 16 residues. CDR1 and CDR2 from the germline V gene are SGHTA and FQGNSA. Trimming at V came to 5 bases and at J to 0 bases, leaving 6 bases not matched to a gene.

This clonotype was seen repeatedly, ten times or more. V gene TRBV5-1 combines with J gene TRBJ2-3; 8 bases are a match to TRBD2. This CDR3 region has 16 residues. Germline lookup yields CDR1 SGHRS and CDR2 YFSETQ. Trimming removed 4 bases from V and 6 bases from J; junction bases left unmatched: 13. CDR3 bases: TGCGCCAGCAGCGCGGGCGGGACTAGATTTGTGGATACGCAGTATTTT. It encodes CASSAGGTRFVDTQYF.

Comment on this clonotype: A read error may produce the germline difference seen at one junction end. The rearrangement uses TRBV5-1 and TRBJ1-3; D is unclear. CDR3 size: 14 residues. Germline V gives CDR1 SGHRS, CDR2 YFSETQ. The CDR3 region is CASSSAGSENTIYF. The CDR3 nucleotides read TGCGCCAGCAGCTCAGCAGGCTCTGAAAACACCATATATTTT.

The chain uses TRBV30 and TRBJ1-1; weak D call: TRBD1 (5 bases). V lost 3 bases, J lost 2 bases, and 7 bases lay in between. The CDR3 runs 12 residues. Germline values: CDR1 GTSNPN, CDR2 SVGIG (reference sequence). CDR3 coding DNA: TGTGCCTGGAGCGACAGCAACACTGAAGCTTTCTTT. Translated: CAWSDSNTEAFF.

This clonotype was seen a handful of times. The CDR3 loop is CASSIGRPLYEQYF. CDR3 DNA sequence: TGTGCCAGTAGTATCGGCAGGCCCCTCTACGAGCAGTACTTC. The V gene is TRBV19, the J gene TRBJ2-7; D uncertain. This CDR3 is 14 amino acids long. Trimming took 3 bases from V and 3 from J, leaving 12 bases between them. The V gene's germline CDR1 is LNHDA and CDR2 SQIVND (reference sequence).

This clonotype was counted at least ten times. The genes are TRBV12-3 or TRBV12-4 and TRBJ2-3, with a weak D call TRBD2 (5 bases). This CDR3 contains 16 residues. V lost 7 bases, J lost 1 base, and 18 bases lay in between. This CDR3 reads CASIIHGSSGTDTQYF. The CDR3 bases are TGTGCCAGCATCATACACGGCAGTAGCGGCACAGATACGCAGTATTTT.

DNA for the CDR3: TGTGCCAGCAGCTTGCCCGGGACAACGAACACCGGGGAGCTGTTTTTT. It specifies CASSLPGTTNTGELFF. The chain joins TRBV5-6 to TRBJ2-2, with D possibly matching TRBD1 (6 bases). There are 16 residues in the CDR3. Germline V lookup: CDR1 SGHDT, CDR2 YYEEEE. V gave up 1 base and J gave up 0 bases, with 10 bases separating them.